The 15 T cell receptor beta chains in this list originate from one sample, sequenced in a study of shared clonotypes between healthy human individuals. The repertoire was sequenced with immunoSEQ multiplex PCR; TCRdb's copy has only in-frame clones and lacks some. This table holds hundreds of thousands of clones, about 98% found once. Cells designated naive CD8 were CD45RO-negative and were positively selected for CCR7, with terminally differentiated effector memory CD45RA+ cells excluded. The material sequenced was naive CD8+ T cells sorted from blood. The receptor set was obtained from a man between 25 and 39 years old in good health.

V and J are TRBV7-9 and TRBJ1-2; D remains unclear. Germline V gene data show CDR1 as SEHNR and CDR2 as FQNEAQ (reference sequence). CDR3 length equals 15 residues. V dropped 6 bases and J dropped 4 bases, with 18 bases sitting between them. CDR3 nucleotides: TGTGCCAGCAGTCACGGGTCTTTTTCCCCCTATGGCTACACCTTC. It yields the protein CASSHGSFSPYGYTF. Variable domain in full (rest from reference TRBV7-9 and TRBJ1-2): DTGVSQNPRHKITKRGQNVTFRCDPISEHNRLYWYRQTLGQGPEFLTYFQNEAQLEKSRLLSDRFSAERPKGSFSTLEIQRTEQGDSAMYLCASSHGSFSPYGYTFGSGTRLTVV.

The rearrangement joins TRBV5-4 to TRBJ2-6, with a tentative D call TRBD2 (6 bases). Deletions cut 0 bases from V and 2 bases from J, with 6 bases between. The CDR3 runs 15 residues. The germline V gene encodes CDR1 SGHNT and CDR2 YYREEE (reference sequence). Here the CDR3 DNA reads TGTGCCAGCAGCTTGGCGGGGGCTGGGGCCAACGTCCTGACTTTC. It is translated as CASSLAGAGANVLTF.

This rearrangement joins TRBV5-1 to TRBJ1-1, with a weak D call TRBD1 (5 bases). CDR3 length: 17 amino acids. Germline V CDR1 and CDR2: SGHRS, YFSETQ. V shed 1 base and J shed 3 bases, with 19 bases lying between them. The CDR3 sequence: CASSLRGRTNEHTEAFF. CDR3 bases: TGCGCCAGCAGCTTGAGGGGCAGGACCAACGAACACACTGAAGCTTTCTTT. Together with reference TRBV5-1 and TRBJ1-1, the CDR3 gives the full variable domain: KAGVTQTPRYLIKTRGQQVTLSCSPISGHRSVSWYQQTPGQGLQFLFEYFSETQRNKGNFPGRFSGRQFSNSRSEMNVSTLELGDSALYLCASSLRGRTNEHTEAFFGQGTRLTVV.

V is TRBV5-1 and J is TRBJ2-1; 8 nucleotides align to TRBD1. Germline V gene sequence: CDR1 SGHRS, CDR2 YFSETQ. Germline trimming cut 0 bases from V and 2 bases from J; bases unmatched to any gene: 1. The CDR3 sequence is 15 residues long. The CDR3 DNA reads as TGCGCCAGCAGCTTGGAGGACAGGGCCTACAATGAGCAGTTCTTC. Its protein is CASSLEDRAYNEQFF. Filled out from reference TRBV5-1 and TRBJ2-1, the complete variable domain reads KAGVTQTPRYLIKTRGQQVTLSCSPISGHRSVSWYQQTPGQGLQFLFEYFSETQRNKGNFPGRFSGRQFSNSRSEMNVSTLELGDSALYLCASSLEDRAYNEQFFGPGTRLTVL.

The CDR3 is CATMTDTYEQYF. DNA for the CDR3: TGTGCCACCATGACAGATACCTACGAGCAGTACTTC. The chain couples TRBV10-3 to TRBJ2-7; perhaps TRBD1 as D (5 bases). Between the trimmed V and J ends, which lost 10 bases and 2 bases, there was a span of 12 bases. The CDR3 has 12 amino acids. CDR1 ENHRY and CDR2 SYGVKD come from the germline V gene.

V usage is TRBV19 and J usage is TRBJ1-2; 8 bases are a match to TRBD1. Looked up from germline, CDR1 is LNHDA and CDR2 is SQIVND (reference sequence). The CDR3 is 15 amino acids. Germline trimming cut 6 bases from V and 6 bases from J; bases unmatched to any gene: 12. The CDR3 bases are TGTGCCAGTAGCTTGACAGGGGCGAGGTTTAATGGCTACACCTTC. Translating gives CASSLTGARFNGYTF.

A word on this clone: Other DNA sequences in this specimen translate into the identical CDR3. This sequence joins TRBV9 and TRBJ2-1; unclear D gene. The CDR3 has 12 amino acids. Germline CDR1 and CDR2: SGDLS and YYNGEE. The V and J ends lost 0 bases and 6 bases respectively, with 4 bases between them. The CDR3 loop reads CASSVVFNEQFF. CDR3 in DNA: TGTGCCAGCAGCGTAGTTTTCAATGAGCAGTTCTTC.

The rearrangement joins TRBV11-2 to TRBJ2-5; the D gene is possibly TRBD1 (6 bases). The V end lost 5 bases, the J end lost 1 base, and 14 bases lay between the germline ends. The CDR3 is 15 residues long. Germline assignment: CDR1 SGHAT and CDR2 FQNNGV. The CDR3 is CASSRYRATQETQYF. CDR3 coding DNA: TGTGCCAGCAGCCGTTACAGGGCCACCCAAGAGACCCAGTACTTC.

The chain couples TRBV9 to TRBJ1-2; D perhaps matches TRBD1 (6 bases). CDR1 SGDLS and CDR2 YYNGEE come from the germline V gene. The CDR3 is made up of 14 amino acids. Trimming took off 6 bases at V and 4 bases at J, with 16 bases between the two ends. CDR3 nucleotide sequence: TGTGCCAGCACAGAAACAGGGTCGGGCTATGGCTACACCTTC. Translated, it gives CASTETGSGYGYTF.

The chain carries TRBV11-2 and TRBJ2-7; the D gene is possibly TRBD2 (6 bases). CDR1 is SGHAT and CDR2 is FQNNGV in the germline V gene. V gave up 4 bases and J gave up 2 bases, with 15 bases separating them. The CDR3 extends over 15 amino acids. Here the CDR3 reads CASSSLGRGAYEQYF. The CDR3 DNA sequence: TGTGCCAGCAGCTCCCTGGGGCGGGGAGCCTACGAGCAGTACTTC. Full variable domain (remainder filled in from reference TRBV11-2 and TRBJ2-7): EAGVAQSPRYKIIEKRQSVAFWCNPISGHATLYWYQQILGQGPKLLIQFQNNGVVDDSQLPKDRFSAERLKGVDSTLKIQPAKLEDSAVYLCASSSLGRGAYEQYFGPGTRLTVT.

The rearrangement uses TRBV7-9 and TRBJ1-4; D gene uncertain. The V and J ends lost 1 base and 2 bases respectively, with 2 bases between them. Germline CDR1 and CDR2: SEHNR and FQNEAQ (reference sequence). The CDR3 spans 13 residues. CDR3 sequence (DNA): TGTGCCAGCAGCTTAGACACTAATGAAAAACTGTTTTTT. Its protein is CASSLDTNEKLFF.

The chain employs TRBV6-1 and TRBJ2-1, with D perhaps TRBD2 (6 bases). Germline V CDR1 and CDR2: MNHNS, SASEGT. The V end was cut by 4 bases, the J end by 6 bases, with 16 bases between. There are 15 residues in the CDR3. The CDR3 here is CASSVSAGTVNEQFF. The CDR3 DNA reads as TGTGCCAGCAGTGTGTCGGCAGGGACTGTCAATGAGCAGTTCTTC.

J is TRBJ2-2 and V is TRBV7-2; D remains unclear. Trimming removed 4 bases at V and 3 bases at J, with 3 bases between. The CDR3 runs to 12 residues. The germline CDR1 and CDR2 sequences are SGHTA and FQGNSA. In nucleotides, the CDR3 is TGTGCCAGCAGCTCGTACACCGGGGAGCTGTTTTTT. It is translated as CASSSYTGELFF.

This rearrangement joins TRBV27 to TRBJ2-7; D may be TRBD2 (6 bases). V gave up 4 bases and J gave up 3 bases, with 10 bases separating them. The CDR3 is 13 residues long. The germline V gene has CDR1 MNHEY and CDR2 SMNVEV (reference sequence). The CDR3 region has the DNA TGTGCCAGCAGTTGGGGGGACGGCTACGAGCAGTACTTC. It translates to CASSWGDGYEQYF.

This clone was observed once. This chain links TRBV6-4 with TRBJ1-5, with TRBD1 as a possible D gene (5 bases). The CDR3 extends over 17 amino acids. Germline V gene data show CDR1 as MRHNA and CDR2 as SNTAGT. Trimming shortened V by 0 bases and J by 2 bases, and 14 bases separated the two germline ends. The CDR3 region has the DNA TGTGCCAGCAGTGACTCGAGAGGGGTCGGTGGCAATCAGCCCCAGCATTTT. It is translated as CASSDSRGVGGNQPQHF.